This TCR beta chain is drawn from a study of T cells in Graves' hyperthyroidism and ophthalmopathy. CDR1 SEHNR and CDR2 FQNEAQ come from the germline V gene (reference sequence). With 5 bases clipped from V and 2 bases from J, the junction kept 7 bases outside the gene matches. The CDR3 runs to 16 residues. Researchers amplified the TCR beta CDR3 regions from RNA transcripts. The study used the HTBI primer set for a first-round RT-PCR of the TCR CDR3. MiXCR, run by TCRdb on the multiplex PCR reads, gives a single entry per CDR3 protein. Found here are 500,000 to 750,000 distinct CDR3 sequences, under 60% of them singletons; the top ten hold about 8.3%. Study findings and constraints: Ophthalmopathy and stable hyperthyroidism were told apart by a 13 V-J model.

This clonotype was seen only a few times. Antigen specificity is unknown. Sequencing was carried out using peripheral blood or thyroid tissue (not recorded which). The V gene is TRBV7-9, the J gene TRBJ1-1; 11 bases are a match to TRBD1. This TCR derives from a woman aged 18-29 years with Graves' hyperthyroidism. DNA of the CDR3: TGTGCCAGCAGCCACCGGGACAGGGGGGCCAACACTGAAGCTTTCTTT. It encodes CASSHRDRGANTEAFF.